The 30 T cell receptor beta chains given below trace back to one sample, sequenced in a study of blood T cell repertoires in COVID-19. Sequencing used immunoSEQ multiplex PCR; TCRdb keeps in-frame clones, though not all of them. This table holds 250,000 or so clones, more than 75% found once. Material for sequencing was peripheral blood. The receptor source for this set is a man aged 35 to 55 with active or convalescent COVID-19.

The V gene is TRBV10-3, the J gene TRBJ2-5, with 10 bases lining up with TRBD1. Germline V gene data show CDR1 as ENHRY and CDR2 as SYGVKD. Losses at the gene ends were 7 bases for V and 5 bases for J; bases not matched to a gene: 7. This CDR3 is built from 14 residues. The CDR3 protein is CAINPTGGIETQYF. The DNA for the CDR3 is TGTGCCATCAACCCGACAGGGGGCATTGAGACCCAGTACTTC.

V usage is TRBV24-1 and J usage is TRBJ2-5; 7 nucleotides align to TRBD1. The CDR3 runs to 14 residues. Germline V lookup: CDR1 KGHDR, CDR2 SFDVKD. V was clipped by 3 bases and J by 5 bases; unmatched bases: 5. CDR3 residues: CATSDGQVGETQYF. CDR3 in DNA: TGTGCCACCAGTGATGGACAGGTCGGGGAGACCCAGTACTTC.

This clone was seen a handful of times. The genes are TRBV7-9 and TRBJ2-5, with a tentative D call TRBD2 (6 bases). CDR1 is SEHNR and CDR2 is FQNEAQ in the germline V gene (reference sequence). CDR3 length: 15 residues. Trimming cost V 1 base and J 3 bases, with 12 bases left between them. DNA for the CDR3: TGTGCCAGCAGCTTAGAACTAGCCATGGAAGAGACCCAGTACTTC. This codes for CASSLELAMEETQYF.

J is TRBJ2-2 and V is TRBV5-1; 7 bases line up with TRBD1. The CDR3 contains 18 residues. The germline V gene encodes CDR1 SGHRS and CDR2 YFSETQ. With V trimmed by 4 bases and J by 4 bases, 16 bases remained unmatched. Here the CDR3 reads CASSRYGQTGLLTGELFF. CDR3 sequence (DNA): TGCGCCAGCAGCCGATACGGACAGACAGGGCTGCTCACCGGGGAGCTGTTTTTT.

Details on this clone: The same CDR3 is also encoded by other DNA sequences in this sample. The chain combines TRBV9 with TRBJ1-1, with D hard to call. Between the trimmed V and J ends, which lost 2 bases and 1 base, there was a span of 6 bases. Germline CDR1 and CDR2: SGDLS and YYNGEE. The CDR3 covers 13 residues. For the CDR3, the DNA is TGTGCCAGCAGCGTTGCGGGGAACACTGAAGCTTTCTTT. Translated: CASSVAGNTEAFF.

In its sample, this clone was seen once. The chain combines TRBV13 with TRBJ2-1; TRBD2 agrees at 13 bases. Germline V gene lookup returns CDR1 PRHDT and CDR2 FYEKMQ (reference sequence). This CDR3 is built from 15 residues. V lost 4 bases, J lost 4 bases, and 1 base stayed unmatched. CDR3 bases: TGTGCCAGCAGCTCGGGACTAGCGGGGTACAATGAGCAGTTCTTC. The encoded protein is CASSSGLAGYNEQFF.

The chain employs TRBV2 and TRBJ1-5, with 12 bases aligning to TRBD1. V shed 11 bases, J shed 5 bases, and the junction held 7 bases outside the gene matches. The germline CDR1 and CDR2 sequences are SNHLY and FYNNEI. The CDR3 totals 14 residues. The DNA of the CDR3 is TGTGCCGCGGGACAGGGGGCCGGGGATCAGCCCCAGCATTTT. This sequence encodes CAAGQGAGDQPQHF.

The rearrangement links TRBV12-5 to TRBJ2-7; TRBD1 is a possible D gene (5 bases). V was clipped by 3 bases and J by 4 bases, with 16 bases between them. Germline loops: CDR1 LGHNT, CDR2 FRNRAP. This CDR3 is 15 amino acids long. CDR3 protein: CASGFLGQGHYEQYF. CDR3 sequence (DNA): TGTGCTAGTGGTTTTCTGGGGCAGGGTCATTACGAGCAGTACTTC.

This clone was recorded at least ten times. CDR3 amino acids: CASSFGSRGQPQHF. The CDR3 nucleotides read TGTGCCAGCAGCTTCGGGTCGCGGGGGCAGCCCCAGCATTTT. The chain combines TRBV5-5 with TRBJ1-5, with D possibly matching TRBD1 (5 bases). Trimming took 2 bases from V and 7 from J, leaving 13 bases between them. The CDR3 is 14 residues long. The germline V gene has CDR1 SGHKS and CDR2 YYEKEE (reference sequence).

The V call is TRBV5-6, the J call TRBJ1-2; TRBD1 matches 7 bases. Per germline, CDR1 SGHDT and CDR2 YYEEEE. This CDR3 comprises 15 residues. V lost 1 base and J lost 4; bases outside the gene matches: 7. The CDR3 loop is CASSLPTGVGYGYTF. CDR3 sequence (DNA): TGTGCCAGCAGCTTGCCCACAGGGGTGGGCTATGGCTACACCTTC.

The V call is TRBV28, the J call TRBJ2-2; TRBD1 is a possible D gene (6 bases). The V gene lost 5 bases and the J gene lost 2 bases, with 12 bases spanning the gap. The CDR3 spans 15 residues. Per germline, CDR1 MDHEN and CDR2 SYDVKM. The CDR3 is CASSPGQRNTGELFF. CDR3 in DNA: TGTGCCAGCAGTCCAGGACAGCGTAACACCGGGGAGCTGTTTTTT.

The chain joins TRBV5-1 to TRBJ1-2; TRBD1 aligns across 10 bases. The length of the CDR3 is 15 residues. V lost 4 bases to trimming and J lost 3 bases; unmatched junction nucleotides: 6. From germline, CDR1 is SGHRS and CDR2 YFSETQ. This CDR3 reads CASSETGGAYYGYTF. As DNA, the CDR3 is TGCGCCAGCAGCGAGACAGGGGGCGCTTACTATGGCTACACCTTC.

This rearrangement joins TRBV12-3 or TRBV12-4 to TRBJ1-6; D gene ambiguous. The CDR3 totals 12 residues. The germline V and J ends were trimmed by 1 base and 10 bases, with 5 bases remaining between them. The CDR3 DNA is TGTGCCAGCAGTTTAGTTCTCTCACCCCTCCACTTT. It is translated as CASSLVLSPLHF.

This clone was counted a single time. This chain connects TRBV3-1 (or the pseudogene TRBV3-2) to TRBJ2-3, with unresolved D. The CDR3 extends over 16 amino acids. The V gene lost 1 base and the J gene lost 3 bases, with 14 bases spanning the gap. Germline CDR1 is LGHDT and CDR2 is YNNKEL (reference sequence). CDR3 region: CASSQGPRISTDTQYF. CDR3 nucleotides: TGTGCCAGCAGCCAAGGTCCTAGGATTTCGACAGATACGCAGTATTTT.

The chain couples TRBV9 to TRBJ1-2, with D possibly TRBD1 on 6 matching bases. Germline CDR1 and CDR2: SGDLS and YYNGEE. CDR3 length: 13 amino acids. Trimming removed 4 bases at V and 4 bases at J, with 11 bases between. Here the CDR3 DNA reads TGTGCCAGCAGCCCGGACAGCTCCTATGGCTACACCTTC. It translates to CASSPDSSYGYTF.

This clone was picked up a small number of times. The chain combines TRBV2 with TRBJ2-3; tentatively, D is TRBD1 (5 bases). The V end lost 9 bases, the J end lost 5 bases, and 21 bases lay between the germline ends. Germline CDR1 and CDR2: SNHLY and FYNNEI. The CDR3 spans 15 residues. The CDR3 loop reads CASCREKARVDTQYF. The CDR3 nucleotides read TGTGCCAGTTGCAGGGAAAAGGCCAGAGTAGATACGCAGTATTTT.

This chain uses TRBV7-9 with TRBJ2-7; D ambiguous. The CDR3 extends over 13 amino acids. The germline CDR1 and CDR2 sequences are SEHNR and FQNEAQ (reference sequence). Trimming removed 4 bases from V and 0 bases from J, with 7 bases in between. The CDR3 loop reads CASSSWPSYEQYF. CDR3 coding DNA: TGTGCCAGCAGCTCATGGCCCTCCTACGAGCAGTACTTC.

The chain carries TRBV7-2 and TRBJ2-1; 13 bases are shared with TRBD2. The germline V gene has CDR1 SGHTA and CDR2 FQGNSA. V shed 4 bases, J shed 5 bases, and the junction held 2 bases outside the gene matches. The CDR3 consists of 15 residues. The CDR3 loop is CASSSTSGGHNEQFF. DNA of the CDR3: TGTGCCAGCAGCTCGACTAGCGGGGGGCACAATGAGCAGTTCTTC.

This chain connects TRBV10-1 to TRBJ2-1; the match to TRBD1 covers 9 bases. This CDR3 is built from 15 residues. Trimming removed 6 bases from V and 3 bases from J; junction bases left unmatched: 6. Germline V CDR1 and CDR2: WNHNN, SYGVQD (reference sequence). CDR3 residues: CASRTPGQGYNEQFF. The CDR3 DNA reads as TGCGCCAGCAGAACCCCGGGACAGGGCTACAATGAGCAGTTCTTC.

This clone was counted between two and nine times. The rearrangement joins TRBV9 to TRBJ2-1; 9 nucleotides agree with TRBD2. Germline loops: CDR1 SGDLS, CDR2 YYNGEE. The V and J ends lost 4 bases and 10 bases, in that order; junction bases with no gene match: 12. There are 15 residues in the CDR3. CDR3 coding DNA: TGTGCCAGCAGCACCAGCGGGAGGAATTCGGAGGAGCAGTTCTTC. It yields the protein CASSTSGRNSEEQFF.

The V gene is TRBV24-1, the J gene TRBJ2-5, with D unclear. Germline assignment: CDR1 KGHDR and CDR2 SFDVKD. V was cut by 0 bases and J by 7 bases, with 11 bases left in between. The CDR3 sequence is 14 residues long. The CDR3 loop is CATSDLNRPGTQYF. DNA of the CDR3: TGTGCCACCAGTGATTTGAACCGGCCGGGGACCCAGTACTTC.

CDR3 nucleotides: TGTGCCAGCAGTCCACAGGGGCAGGGCACCGGGGAGCTGTTTTTT. Translated: CASSPQGQGTGELFF. This chain uses TRBV13 with TRBJ2-2; TRBD1 matches at 7 bases. The V segment lost 6 bases and the J segment 4 bases; nucleotides outside the gene matches: 8. The CDR3 runs 15 residues. The germline V gene has CDR1 PRHDT and CDR2 FYEKMQ (reference sequence).

The chain combines TRBV20-1 with TRBJ2-1, with D possibly being TRBD2 (5 bases). Trimming shortened V by 3 bases and J by 9 bases, and 9 bases separated the two germline ends. The CDR3 extends over 11 amino acids. Germline V gene data show CDR1 as DFQATT and CDR2 as SNEGSKA (reference sequence). As DNA, the CDR3 is TGCAGTGCTAGCCCGGGGAGTGAGCAGTTCTTC. Its translation is CSASPGSEQFF.

This chain connects TRBV20-1 to TRBJ1-1, with TRBD1 matching over 9 bases. V dropped 3 bases and J dropped 0; count of bases not matched to a gene: 2. This CDR3 has 14 residues. Germline CDR1 reads DFQATT; CDR2 reads SNEGSKA (reference sequence). The CDR3 is CSASRDRVNTEAFF. The CDR3 bases are TGCAGTGCTAGTAGGGACAGGGTGAACACTGAAGCTTTCTTT.

The genes are TRBV18 and TRBJ1-4; TRBD1 agrees at 7 bases. Germline V gives CDR1 KGHSH, CDR2 LQKENI. The junction had 9 bases not matched to a gene; V was cut back by 1 base and J by 1 base. This CDR3 is built from 18 residues. CDR3 nucleotides: TGTGCCAGCTCACCACTCCGGGACAGTTTGCAAACTAATGAAAAACTGTTTTTT. Amino acid sequence: CASSPLRDSLQTNEKLFF.

The chain joins TRBV1 to TRBJ1-2; the D segment call TRBD1 is taken from the table without a DNA check. TRBV1 is classified as a pseudogene. The CDR3 is 18 residues long. CDR3 protein: CTSSPDRGFTPVSYGYTF. The CDR3 DNA reads TGCACCAGCAGCCCCGACAGGGGGTTCACCCCTGTCAGCTATGGCTACACCTTC.

The chain uses TRBV5-1 and TRBJ1-1; D not certain. The CDR3 runs to 14 residues. The germline V gene encodes CDR1 SGHRS and CDR2 YFSETQ. The V and J ends lost 0 bases and 6 bases respectively, with 12 bases between them. The CDR3 DNA is TGCGCCAGCAGCTTGGCCCGGGAAATGGCTGAAGCTTTCTTT. Protein product: CASSLAREMAEAFF.

This clone was counted between two and nine times. The genes are TRBV9 and TRBJ1-5; D possibly corresponds to TRBD1 (5 bases). The CDR3 loop spans 15 amino acids. Between the trimmed V and J ends, which lost 1 base and 1 base, there was a span of 9 bases. Germline V gene data show CDR1 as SGDLS and CDR2 as YYNGEE. CDR3 coding DNA: TGTGCCAGCAGCGTATATGGGGCAAGCAATCAGCCCCAGCATTTT. Translating gives CASSVYGASNQPQHF.

This clone was observed a handful of times. The J gene is TRBJ2-1, the V gene TRBV12-5; 8 nucleotides align to TRBD2. Germline assignment: CDR1 LGHNT and CDR2 FRNRAP. Germline trimming cut 5 bases from V and 4 bases from J; bases unmatched to any gene: 4. This CDR3 region has 14 residues. The CDR3 nucleotides are TGTGCTAGTGGTCCTTCGGGAGGGTACAATGAGCAGTTCTTC. Its translation is CASGPSGGYNEQFF.

This clone was picked up one time. The chain carries TRBV10-3 and TRBJ2-1; 8 nucleotides align to TRBD2. The CDR3 spans 12 residues. Germline CDR1 and CDR2: ENHRY and SYGVKD. V lost 0 bases, J lost 15 bases, and 4 bases stayed unmatched. This chain's CDR3 is CAISESGTSVFF. The CDR3 DNA reads as TGTGCCATCAGTGAGTCGGGGACTAGTGTGTTCTTC.